Sequencing of this TCR beta chain was carried out in a study of blood T cell repertoires in COVID-19. Study details: Samples of COVID-19 (acute and convalescent) were obtained from the United States, Italy and Spain.

Original methodology: It was from reference gene primer amplification that nucleated cell counts were estimated. Sequencing was performed with immunoSEQ multiplex PCR; in TCRdb, only in-frame clones are kept and a portion is missing. V and J calls and clone size come straight from that table; D and trimming were deduced from the DNA. The table shows roughly 140,000 clones, with about 83% occurring only once. V was pared by 2 bases and J by 2 bases, with 7 bases of the junction left unmatched. This CDR3 is built from 17 residues. Germline CDR1 LGHNA, CDR2 YSLEER. The study drew participants aged about 18 to 95 years from some 23 US areas. The study recruited exposed participants who had met a COVID-19 case within 2 weeks before entry.

Sequenced material: PBMCs or T cells enriched from blood (not recorded which). The sequence was collected from a woman in her 50s who had been exposed to COVID-19. The genes are TRBV4-3 and TRBJ2-3; TRBD2 aligns across 10 bases. For the CDR3, the DNA is TGCGCCAGCAGCCAAACAGCCGGACTAGCGGTCACAGATACGCAGTATTTT. The encoded protein is CASSQTAGLAVTDTQYF.